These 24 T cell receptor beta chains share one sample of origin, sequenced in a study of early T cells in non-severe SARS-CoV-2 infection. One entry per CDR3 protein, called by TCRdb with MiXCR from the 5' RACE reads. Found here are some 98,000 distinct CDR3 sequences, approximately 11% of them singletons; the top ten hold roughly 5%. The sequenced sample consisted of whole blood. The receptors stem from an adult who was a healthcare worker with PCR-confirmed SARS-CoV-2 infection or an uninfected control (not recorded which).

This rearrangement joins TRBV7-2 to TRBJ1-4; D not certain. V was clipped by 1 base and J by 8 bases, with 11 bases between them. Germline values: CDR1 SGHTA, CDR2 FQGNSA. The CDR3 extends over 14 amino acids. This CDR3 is CASSLGGEDEKLFF. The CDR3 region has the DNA TGTGCCAGCAGCTTAGGGGGTGAAGACGAAAAACTGTTTTTT. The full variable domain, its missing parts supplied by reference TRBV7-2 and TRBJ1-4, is GAGVSQSPSNKVTEKGKDVELRCDPISGHTALYWYRQSLGQGLEFLIYFQGNSAPDKSGLPSDRFSAERTGGSVSTLTIQRTQQEDSAVYLCASSLGGEDEKLFFGSGTQLSVL.

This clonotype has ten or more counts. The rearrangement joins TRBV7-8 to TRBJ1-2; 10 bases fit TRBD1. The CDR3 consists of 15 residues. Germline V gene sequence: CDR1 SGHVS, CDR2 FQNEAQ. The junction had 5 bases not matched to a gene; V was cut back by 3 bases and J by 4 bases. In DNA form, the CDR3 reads TGTGCCAGCAGCTTGCAGGGACAGGGGAGCTATGGCTACACCTTC. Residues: CASSLQGQGSYGYTF.

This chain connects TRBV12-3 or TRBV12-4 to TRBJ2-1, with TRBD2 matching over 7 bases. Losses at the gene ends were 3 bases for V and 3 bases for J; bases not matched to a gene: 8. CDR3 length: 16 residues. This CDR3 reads CASSFNGGSGYNEQFF. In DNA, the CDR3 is TGTGCCAGCAGTTTCAACGGGGGGAGCGGCTACAATGAGCAGTTCTTC.

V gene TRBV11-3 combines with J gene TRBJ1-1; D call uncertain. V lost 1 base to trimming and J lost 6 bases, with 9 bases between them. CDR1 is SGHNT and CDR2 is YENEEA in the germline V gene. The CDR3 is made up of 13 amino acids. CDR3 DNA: TGTGCCAGCAGCTTAGTCGGGCACGCTGAAGCTTTCTTT. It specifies CASSLVGHAEAFF. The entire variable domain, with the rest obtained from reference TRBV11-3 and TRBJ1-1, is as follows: EAGVVQSPRYKIIEKKQPVAFWCNPISGHNTLYWYLQNLGQGPELLIRYENEEAVDDSQLPKDRFSAERLKGVDSTLKIQPAELGDSAVYLCASSLVGHAEAFFGQGTRLTVV.

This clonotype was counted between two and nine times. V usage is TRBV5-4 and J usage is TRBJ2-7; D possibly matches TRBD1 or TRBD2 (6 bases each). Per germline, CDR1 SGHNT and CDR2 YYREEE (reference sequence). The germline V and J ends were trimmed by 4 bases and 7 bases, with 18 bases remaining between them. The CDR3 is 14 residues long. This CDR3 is CASSRPGALGEQYF. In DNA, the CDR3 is TGTGCCAGCAGCCGACCGGGGGCCCTAGGTGAGCAGTACTTC.

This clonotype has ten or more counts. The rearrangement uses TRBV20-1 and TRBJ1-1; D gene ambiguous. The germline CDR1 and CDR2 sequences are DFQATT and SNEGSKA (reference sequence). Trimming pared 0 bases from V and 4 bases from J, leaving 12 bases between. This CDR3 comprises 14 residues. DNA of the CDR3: TGCAGTGCTAGAGATAGGCGGCTTCTCACTGAAGCTTTCTTT. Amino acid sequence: CSARDRRLLTEAFF.

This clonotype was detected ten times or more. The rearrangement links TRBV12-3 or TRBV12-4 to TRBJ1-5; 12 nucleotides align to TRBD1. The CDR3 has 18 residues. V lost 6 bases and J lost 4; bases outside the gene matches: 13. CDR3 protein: CASSSGQGAERTNQPQHF. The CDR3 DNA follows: TGTGCCAGCAGCTCGGGACAGGGGGCAGAGAGGACTAATCAGCCCCAGCATTTT.

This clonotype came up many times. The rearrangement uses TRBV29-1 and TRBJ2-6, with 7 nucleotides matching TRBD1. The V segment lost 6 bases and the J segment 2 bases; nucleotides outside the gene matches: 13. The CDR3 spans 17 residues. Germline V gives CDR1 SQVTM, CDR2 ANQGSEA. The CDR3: CSVVFGTVKAGANVLTF. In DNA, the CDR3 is TGCAGCGTAGTCTTCGGGACAGTCAAGGCTGGGGCCAACGTCCTGACTTTC.

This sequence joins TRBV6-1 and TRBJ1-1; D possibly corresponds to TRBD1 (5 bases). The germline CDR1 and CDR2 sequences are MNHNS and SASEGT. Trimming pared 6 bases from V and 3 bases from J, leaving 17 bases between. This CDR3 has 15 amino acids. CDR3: CASSLNWRGDTEAFF. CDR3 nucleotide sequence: TGTGCCAGCAGCTTGAACTGGCGGGGCGACACTGAAGCTTTCTTT.

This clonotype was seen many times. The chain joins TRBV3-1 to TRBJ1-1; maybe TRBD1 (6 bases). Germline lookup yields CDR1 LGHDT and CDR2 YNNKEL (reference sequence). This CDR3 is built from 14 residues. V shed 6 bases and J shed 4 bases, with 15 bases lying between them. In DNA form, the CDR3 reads TGTGCCAGCAGTACAGGGTTTGGGACCACTGAAGCTTTCTTT. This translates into CASSTGFGTTEAFF. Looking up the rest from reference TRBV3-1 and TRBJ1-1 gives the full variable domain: DTAVSQTPKYLVTQMGNDKSIKCEQNLGHDTMYWYKQDSKKFLKIMFSYNNKELIINETVPNRFSPKSPDKAHLNLHINSLELGDSAVYFCASSTGFGTTEAFFGQGTRLTVV.

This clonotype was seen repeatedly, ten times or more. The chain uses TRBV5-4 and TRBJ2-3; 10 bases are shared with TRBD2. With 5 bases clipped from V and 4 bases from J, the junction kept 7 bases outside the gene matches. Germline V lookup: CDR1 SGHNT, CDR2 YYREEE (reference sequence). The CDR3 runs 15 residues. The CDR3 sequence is CASRGSGGASDTQYF. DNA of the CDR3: TGTGCCAGCAGAGGCAGCGGGGGGGCTTCAGATACGCAGTATTTT.

The CDR3 spells CASSYSRLDTQYF. CDR3 nucleotides: TGTGCCAGCAGTTACTCGCGTCTAGATACGCAGTATTTT. The chain employs TRBV6-5 and TRBJ2-3; D ambiguous. The CDR3 loop spans 13 amino acids. The germline V gene encodes CDR1 MNHEY and CDR2 SVGAGI. V lost 0 bases, J lost 5 bases, and 6 bases lay in between.

CDR3 in DNA: TGTGCCAGCAGTTTGGGGACACGGTATGGCTACACCTTC. Encoded protein: CASSLGTRYGYTF. The chain carries TRBV28 and TRBJ1-2, with TRBD1 as a possible D gene (6 bases). This CDR3 is 13 amino acids long. The ends were cut back, 3 bases at V and 5 bases at J, with 10 bases in the middle. CDR1 is MDHEN, CDR2 SYDVKM, per germline.

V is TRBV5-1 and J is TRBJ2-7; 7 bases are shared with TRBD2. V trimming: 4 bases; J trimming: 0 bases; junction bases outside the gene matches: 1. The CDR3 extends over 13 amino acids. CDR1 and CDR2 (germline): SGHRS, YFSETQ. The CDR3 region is CASSRDYSYEQYF. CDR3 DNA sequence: TGCGCCAGCAGCCGGGACTACTCCTACGAGCAGTACTTC.

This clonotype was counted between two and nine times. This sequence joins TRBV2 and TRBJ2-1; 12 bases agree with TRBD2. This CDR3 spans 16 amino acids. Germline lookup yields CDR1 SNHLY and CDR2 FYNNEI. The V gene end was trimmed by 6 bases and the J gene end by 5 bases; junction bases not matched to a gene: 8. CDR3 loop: CASSQPSGGAHNEQFF. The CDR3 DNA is TGTGCCAGCAGCCAGCCTAGCGGGGGGGCCCACAATGAGCAGTTCTTC.

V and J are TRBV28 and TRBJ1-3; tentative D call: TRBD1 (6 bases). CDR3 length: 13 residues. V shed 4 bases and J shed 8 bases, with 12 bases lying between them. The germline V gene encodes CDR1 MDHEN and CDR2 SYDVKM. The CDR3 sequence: CASSSRGGDTIYF. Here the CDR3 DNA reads TGTGCCAGCAGTTCGAGGGGGGGGGACACCATATATTTT.

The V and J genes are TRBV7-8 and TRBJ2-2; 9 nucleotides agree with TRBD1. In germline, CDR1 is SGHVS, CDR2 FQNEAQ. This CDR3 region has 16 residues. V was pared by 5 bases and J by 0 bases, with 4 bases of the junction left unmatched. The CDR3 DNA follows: TGTGCCAGCAGCGCCCGGACAGGGGCGAACACCGGGGAGCTGTTTTTT. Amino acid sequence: CASSARTGANTGELFF. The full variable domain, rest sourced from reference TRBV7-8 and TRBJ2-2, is GAGVSQSPRYKVAKRGQDVALRCDPISGHVSLFWYQQALGQGPEFLTYFQNEAQLDKSGLPSDRFFAERPEGSVSTLKIQRTQQEDSAVYLCASSARTGANTGELFFGEGSRLTVL.

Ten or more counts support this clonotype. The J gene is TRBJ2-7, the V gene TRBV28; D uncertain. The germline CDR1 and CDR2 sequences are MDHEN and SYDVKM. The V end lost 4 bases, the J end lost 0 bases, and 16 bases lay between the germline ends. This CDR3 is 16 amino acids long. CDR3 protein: CASSSFGNGFSYEQYF. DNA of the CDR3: TGTGCCAGCAGTTCTTTTGGGAACGGATTCTCCTACGAGCAGTACTTC.

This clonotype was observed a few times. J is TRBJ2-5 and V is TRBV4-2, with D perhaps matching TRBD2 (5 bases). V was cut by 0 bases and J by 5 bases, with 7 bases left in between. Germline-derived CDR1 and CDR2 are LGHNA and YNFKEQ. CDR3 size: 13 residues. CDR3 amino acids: CASSQEREETQYF. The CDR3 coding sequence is TGTGCCAGCAGCCAAGAAAGGGAGGAGACCCAGTACTTC.

This CDR3 is CSVEKGMNTEAFF. DNA for the CDR3: TGCAGCGTTGAAAAGGGTATGAACACTGAAGCTTTCTTT. The chain uses TRBV29-1 and TRBJ1-1, with D hard to call. The V and J ends lost 2 bases and 0 bases respectively, with 7 bases between them. The germline V gene encodes CDR1 SQVTM and CDR2 ANQGSEA. CDR3 length: 13 residues.

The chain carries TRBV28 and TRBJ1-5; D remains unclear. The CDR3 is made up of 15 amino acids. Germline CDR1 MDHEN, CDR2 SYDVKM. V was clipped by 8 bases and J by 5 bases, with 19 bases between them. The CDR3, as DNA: TGTGCCAGCGCCTCTTACTCGGCGGGTTATCAGCCCCAGCATTTT. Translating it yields CASASYSAGYQPQHF.

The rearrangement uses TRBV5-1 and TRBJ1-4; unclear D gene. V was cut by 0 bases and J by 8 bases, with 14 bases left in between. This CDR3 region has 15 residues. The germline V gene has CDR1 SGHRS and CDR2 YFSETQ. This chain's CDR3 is CASSLGHEIGEKLFF. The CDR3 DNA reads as TGCGCCAGCAGCTTGGGGCACGAAATAGGGGAAAAACTGTTTTTT.

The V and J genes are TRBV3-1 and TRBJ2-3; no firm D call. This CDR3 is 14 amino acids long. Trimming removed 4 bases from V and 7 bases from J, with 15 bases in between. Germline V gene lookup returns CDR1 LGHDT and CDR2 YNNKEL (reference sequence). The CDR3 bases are TGTGCCAGCAGCCGCCGGGCGATGGGGTATACGCAGTATTTT. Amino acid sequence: CASSRRAMGYTQYF.

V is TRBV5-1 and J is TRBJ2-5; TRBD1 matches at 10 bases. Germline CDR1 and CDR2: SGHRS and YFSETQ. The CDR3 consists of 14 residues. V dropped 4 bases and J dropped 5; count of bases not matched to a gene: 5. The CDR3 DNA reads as TGCGCCAGCAGCCACGACAGGGGGCTGGAGACCCAGTACTTC. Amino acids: CASSHDRGLETQYF.